The rows below give T cell receptor beta chains drawn from one sample of a study of beta chain features in type 1 diabetes. Libraries were prepared by immunoSEQ multiplex PCR; TCRdb keeps only in-frame clonotypes and omits some of them. The table lists around 260,000 clones, about a fifth of them singletons. The sample consisted of naive CD4+ T cells from blood. Receptors were obtained from a woman between 40 and 50 years old with type 1 diabetes. Each CDR3 is given with its conserved first and last residue. The order of the fields is V gene, clone size, D gene, J gene, CDR3 protein, CDR3 DNA. The D gene is left open where the match is weak. The size entry is marked missing in some rows and otherwise reads once, few, many or a size class.

TRBV30	few	NA	TRBJ2-3	CAWGNSDTQYF	TGTGCCTGGGGCAATTCGGATACGCAGTATTTT
TRBV29-1	few	TRBD1	TRBJ2-1	CSVRTGYNEQFF	TGCAGCGTTAGGACAGGCTACAATGAGCAGTTCTTC
TRBV4-1	few	TRBD1	TRBJ1-1	CASSQTTTGVPTEAFF	TGCGCCAGCAGCCAAACAACCACAGGGGTCCCCACTGAAGCTTTCTTT
TRBV28	NA	TRBD1	TRBJ2-7	CASRTSGQANDEQYF	TGTGCCAGCAGGACCTCGGGACAGGCTAATGACGAGCAGTACTTC
TRBV7-2	NA	NA	TRBJ2-1	CASSFNTPRRGVF	TGTGCCAGCAGCTTCAATACCCCCAGAAGGGGCGTCTTC
TRBV15	NA	NA	TRBJ1-5	CATSRDRWGQQGQPQHF	TGTGCCACCAGCAGAGATCGGTGGGGGCAGCAGGGTCAGCCCCAGCATTTT
TRBV29-1	NA	NA	TRBJ1-1	CSAHRENTEAFF	TGCAGCGCCCACCGGGAAAACACTGAAGCTTTCTTT
TRBV5-1	NA	NA	TRBJ1-2	CASSLGPTDRGGYTF	TGCGCCAGCAGCTTGGGGCCCACTGACAGAGGCGGCTACACCTTC
TRBV5-1	NA	TRBD2	TRBJ2-7	CASSRGTSDSSYEQYF	TGCGCCAGCTCAAGAGGGACTAGCGACTCCTCCTACGAGCAGTACTTC
TRBV30	NA	TRBD1	TRBJ2-7	CAWTRGRTLLSYEQYF	TGTGCCTGGACCAGGGGGCGGACTCTCCTCTCCTACGAGCAGTACTTC
TRBV30	NA	TRBD2	TRBJ2-5	CAWSGLAGWETQYF	TGTGCCTGGTCGGGACTAGCGGGATGGGAGACCCAGTACTTC
TRBV5-4	NA	TRBD1	TRBJ2-1	CASSFPGTGQFF	TGTGCCAGCAGCTTCCCCGGGACAGGGCAGTTCTTC
TRBV4-2	NA	TRBD1	TRBJ1-3	CASSQPTRGRSGNTIYF	TGTGCCAGCAGCCAACCAACTAGGGGGCGATCTGGAAACACCATATATTTT
TRBV5-4	NA	TRBD2	TRBJ2-1	CASSLGGLAGYNEQFF	TGTGCCAGCAGCCTTGGGGGACTAGCGGGATACAATGAGCAGTTCTTC
TRBV5-1	few	NA	TRBJ1-1	CASSLGPADTEAFF	TGCGCCAGCAGCTTGGGACCGGCGGACACTGAAGCTTTCTTT
TRBV18	few	NA	TRBJ1-5	CASSPGGAAGQPQHF	TGTGCCAGCTCACCGGGGGGAGCGGCGGGACAGCCCCAGCATTTT